This entry describes one TCR beta chain. Its antigen is not yet known. No base qualities exist here, and no much larger clone lies one base off it. CDR1 and CDR2 are read off the germline V gene (reference sequence) as SEHNR and FQNEAQ. The CDR3 starts with the cysteine, ends with the phenylalanine, and has 15 residues. Only the CDR3 part of the read is kept: 45 bases, read in frame from the first base. Trimming takes 7 bases off V and 4 bases off J; junction bases not matched to a gene: 7. This sample's time point label indicates: peripheral blood 6 weeks after treatment start. The cohort comprised fewer than 35 patients with locally advanced or metastatic urothelial carcinoma treated at Memorial Sloan Kettering on a trial protocol. Peripheral blood mononuclear cells were collected from each patient pretreatment and during treatment, giving between 1 and 8 total time points per patient. The Qiagen DNeasy Blood extraction kit was used to purify genomic DNA from total PBMCs and tumor samples. PBMCs were collected pretreatment and during treatment, and were isolated and stored as previously described.

The data were taken from a study of PD-L1 blockade in urothelial cancer (dated by TCRdb to 2016 to 2017). About the investigation overall: Therapy was started in about 2014 for all patients, and atezolizumab 1,200 mg was administered intravenously every 3 weeks. The study, an exploratory multi-omic analysis, examined somatic, immune and clinical correlates of response to PD-L1 blockade with atezolizumab in urothelial cancer. Blood samples gave median yields of about 150,000 T cells and over 80,000 unique TCRs, along with a median clonality of approximately 0.084. Pretreatment tumor samples, along with matched peripheral blood collected serially before and after atezolizumab treatment, underwent TCR sequencing. About 85% of the roughly 29 patients were males with bladder-origin urothelial cancer, and about 65% of the 29 reported a prior smoking history. Durable clinical benefit meant progression-free survival longer than 6 months, and TCR features were also tested against progression-free and overall survival. In the same patients, pretreatment tumors underwent whole exome sequencing and RNA sequencing in addition to TCR sequencing. Blood samples were analyzed at 3 weeks after treatment start (second dose) and at 6 weeks after treatment start. Roughly nine patients achieved durable clinical benefit and approximately 19 did not. Pretreatment blood TCR-seq was available for nearly 30 patients, at least one posttreatment blood collection was obtained for 25 or so patients, and tumor TCR-seq was available for 25 or so patients. An ECOG performance status of 0 or 1 was recorded for the patients, and 0 to 3 prior chemotherapy regimens had been received by the patients. Study-wide conclusions, independent of this receptor: Improved progression-free and overall survival was found to be associated with pretreatment peripheral blood TCR clonality below the median. Because the sample size was small (n of about 31) and many of the analyses were exploratory, the results are meant to be hypothesis-generating. Patients with durable benefit showed greater expansion of tumor-associated TCR clones in peripheral blood 3 weeks after starting treatment (n of about 20, p = 0.022).

Synthetic TCR analog templates were spiked into each PCR so that absolute template abundance could be estimated from read counts. TCRbeta CDR3 regions were amplified from genomic DNA with bias-controlled V and J gene primers using the immunoSEQ assay. Rearranged TCRbeta segments were sequenced at approximately 20X coverage. Per the authors' processing: Sequencing errors were corrected by clustering, and CDR3s were annotated against IMGT so that V, D and J genes could be assigned. Out-of-frame and stop-codon sequences were excluded, and only productive TCRbeta rearrangements were used in downstream analyses. Clonality was computed as one minus Shannon entropy normalized by the log of the number of unique productive sequences. Clones differing between time points or between blood and tumor were identified using Fisher's exact test with Benjamini-Hochberg correction, with an adjusted p below 0.01 applied as the threshold. TCRdb retrieved this table from immuneACCESS and kept in-frame rearrangements only. Not all clones are present; in checked studies, unresolved V genes account for under half, and no reason is known for the remainder. V and J calls and clone size are as listed in that table; D and trimming were resolved from the DNA. The sample data list more than 95,000 clones, and approximately 85% of these were observed just once. Roughly 2.3% of the sample is held by the ten biggest clonotypes.

This chain is built from TRBV7-9 and TRBJ2-2, with 9 bases aligning to TRBD1. The clonotype comes from a man aged 50 to 59 with urothelial cancer. This sample comprised PBMCs, obtained around atezolizumab (anti-PD-L1) treatment. The CDR3 in this case is CASTADRGSTGELFF. Here is the DNA: TGTGCCAGCACCGCGGACAGGGGAAGCACCGGGGAGCTGTTTTTT. The CDR3 plus the reference TRBV7-9 and TRBJ2-2 genes for the other parts give the full variable domain: DTGVSQNPRHKITKRGQNVTFRCDPISEHNRLYWYRQTLGQGPEFLTYFQNEAQLEKSRLLSDRFSAERPKGSFSTLEIQRTEQGDSAMYLCASTADRGSTGELFFGEGSRLTVL.